One sample yielded the 22 T cell receptor beta chains listed below, sequenced in a study of OX40 agonist ivuxolimab in advanced cancers. The assay was immunoSEQ multiplex PCR, and TCRdb's table has in-frame clones only and misses some. This repertoire shows about 36,000 clones, around 90% found once; its top ten account for about 4%. Sequences were derived from CD4+ or CD8+ T cells sorted from blood, sampled in a trial of the OX40 agonist ivuxolimab. The receptors were sampled from an adult with an advanced solid tumor such as melanoma, head and neck, liver or kidney cancer.

This clone was observed a handful of times. The V and J genes are TRBV6-1 and TRBJ1-5; D gene unclear. V lost 1 base and J lost 12, with 10 bases in between. Germline V gene lookup returns CDR1 MNHNS and CDR2 SASEGT. The CDR3 consists of 12 residues. The CDR3 region has the DNA TGTGCCAGCAGTGAAGGGTTATCGCTCCAGCATTTT. Translation: CASSEGLSLQHF.

The CDR3 region is CASSLMTSGANVLTF. DNA for the CDR3: TGCGCCAGCAGCCTGATGACCTCTGGGGCCAACGTCCTGACTTTC. V is TRBV5-1 and J is TRBJ2-6, with D unresolved. V gave up 4 bases and J gave up 0 bases, with 8 bases separating them. Germline-derived CDR1 and CDR2 are SGHRS and YFSETQ. The CDR3 totals 15 residues.

The chain is built from TRBV6-1 and TRBJ2-5; D is ambiguous. The J call may not be correct, given that the DNA end is closer to TRBJ2-7. The CDR3 consists of 14 residues. The V gene's germline CDR1 is MNHNS and CDR2 SASEGT. The CDR3 loop is CASSEARQSYEQYF. CDR3 DNA sequence: TGTGCCAGCAGTGAAGCGAGGCAGAGCTACGAGCAGTACTTC.

The rearrangement links TRBV6-1 to TRBJ2-3; D unclear. There are 13 residues in the CDR3. Trimming removed 5 bases at V and 2 bases at J, with 8 bases between. The germline V gene has CDR1 MNHNS and CDR2 SASEGT. The CDR3 DNA reads as TGTGCCAGCAGTCTCATCGCCACAGATACGCAGTATTTT. It is translated as CASSLIATDTQYF.

The V and J genes are TRBV5-1 and TRBJ2-7; D perhaps matches TRBD2 (6 bases). The V and J ends lost 0 bases and 3 bases respectively, with 10 bases between them. The length of the CDR3 is 14 residues. Germline V gene lookup returns CDR1 SGHRS and CDR2 YFSETQ. CDR3 sequence (DNA): TGCGCCAGCAGCTTGGGAGACGGGGGCTACGAGCAGTACTTC. This codes for CASSLGDGGYEQYF.

The chain joins TRBV5-1 to TRBJ2-7; D is possibly TRBD1 or TRBD2 (5 bases each). CDR1 is SGHRS and CDR2 is YFSETQ in the germline V gene. Trimming took 4 bases from V and 1 from J, leaving 9 bases between them. CDR3 length: 13 amino acids. CDR3 protein: CASSRDGSYEQYF. The CDR3 DNA reads TGCGCCAGCAGCCGGGACGGGTCCTACGAGCAGTACTTC.

The genes are TRBV19 and TRBJ2-7; TRBD2 matches 7 bases. Germline V lookup: CDR1 LNHDA, CDR2 SQIVND (reference sequence). CDR3 length: 16 residues. The V and J ends lost 6 bases and 0 bases, in that order; junction bases with no gene match: 11. As DNA, the CDR3 is TGTGCCAGTAGCCCCCCGGGGCTAGCGGACTCCTACGAGCAGTACTTC. This translates into CASSPPGLADSYEQYF.

The genes are TRBV28 and TRBJ1-5; perhaps TRBD1 as D (6 bases). The CDR3 has 13 residues. Trimming removed 5 bases from V and 5 bases from J, with 10 bases in between. CDR1 is MDHEN and CDR2 is SYDVKM in the germline V gene. CDR3 in amino acids: CASSTYRDQPQHF. The CDR3 nucleotides are TGTGCCAGCAGTACCTACAGGGATCAGCCCCAGCATTTT. The variable domain in full, with the rest retrieved from reference TRBV28 and TRBJ1-5, is DVKVTQSSRYLVKRTGEKVFLECVQDMDHENMFWYRQDPGLGLRLIYFSYDVKMKEKGDIPEGYSVSREKKERFSLILESASTNQTSMYLCASSTYRDQPQHFGDGTRLSIL.

This clone was seen only once. The rearrangement uses TRBV11-3 and TRBJ2-2; 9 bases line up with TRBD1. V lost 6 bases, J lost 2 bases, and 4 bases stayed unmatched. This CDR3 is 15 amino acids long. The germline V gene encodes CDR1 SGHNT and CDR2 YENEEA. CDR3 bases: TGTGCCAGCAGGCCCACAGGGGGCAACACCGGGGAGCTGTTTTTT. Translation: CASRPTGGNTGELFF.

The rearrangement links TRBV10-3 to TRBJ1-5; TRBD1 matches 11 bases. This CDR3 comprises 16 residues. Germline CDR1 ENHRY, CDR2 SYGVKD. Trimming removed 4 bases from V and 5 bases from J; junction bases left unmatched: 7. CDR3 region: CAISGTGTGGYQPQHF. CDR3 DNA sequence: TGTGCCATCAGTGGCACCGGGACAGGGGGATATCAGCCCCAGCATTTT.

V and J are TRBV4-2 and TRBJ2-3; TRBD2 matches at 7 bases. Per the germline V gene, CDR1 is LGHNA and CDR2 is YNFKEQ. V was pared by 1 base and J by 4 bases, with 11 bases of the junction left unmatched. The CDR3 length is 17 residues. In DNA form, the CDR3 reads TGTGCCAGCAGCCAAGCATTACAGTCTAGCGGACCAGATACGCAGTATTTT. Protein product: CASSQALQSSGPDTQYF.

The V call is TRBV28, the J call TRBJ2-1; TRBD1 matches at 8 bases. The germline V gene encodes CDR1 MDHEN and CDR2 SYDVKM. The V segment lost 3 bases and the J segment 7 bases; nucleotides outside the gene matches: 8. This CDR3 has 15 residues. DNA of the CDR3: TGTGCCAGCAGTTTCTCGGACAGGGTTTCGAATGAGCAGTTCTTC. It yields the protein CASSFSDRVSNEQFF.

This clone was picked up a small number of times. The CDR3 region is CASSEARDATNYGYTF. In DNA form, the CDR3 reads TGTGCCAGCAGTGAAGCAAGAGACGCAACTAACTATGGCTACACCTTC. The chain employs TRBV6-1 and TRBJ1-2; D is unresolved. Germline V lookup: CDR1 MNHNS, CDR2 SASEGT. Deletions cut 0 bases from V and 0 bases from J, with 11 bases between. This CDR3 is built from 16 residues.

The chain combines TRBV7-9 with TRBJ2-3; D is perhaps TRBD2 (5 bases). CDR3 length: 13 residues. V gave up 5 bases and J gave up 3 bases, with 9 bases separating them. CDR1 and CDR2 from the germline V gene are SEHNR and FQNEAQ (reference sequence). The CDR3 sequence is CASSGSSTDTQYF. As DNA, the CDR3 is TGTGCCAGCAGCGGGAGTAGTACAGATACGCAGTATTTT.

The V and J genes are TRBV6-6 and TRBJ2-4, with D perhaps TRBD2 (7 bases). The length of the CDR3 is 15 residues. V dropped 5 bases and J dropped 5 bases, with 16 bases sitting between them. Germline CDR1 is MNHNY and CDR2 is SVGAGI (reference sequence). The CDR3 sequence: CASSTGGGTENIQYF. CDR3 DNA: TGTGCCAGCAGTACTGGGGGGGGCACGGAAAACATTCAGTACTTC.

The CDR3 is CASSRQYGSSYNEQFF. As DNA, the CDR3 is TGTGCCAGCAGCCGCCAATACGGTAGCTCCTACAATGAGCAGTTCTTC. V gene TRBV7-6 combines with J gene TRBJ2-1; unclear D gene. Trimming left V 5 bases short and J 0 bases short, with 14 bases between. CDR3 length equals 16 residues. Germline loops: CDR1 SGHVS, CDR2 FNYEAQ.

The chain has TRBV7-8 and TRBJ1-3; possible D gene TRBD1, 5 bases. CDR3 size: 15 residues. Looked up from germline, CDR1 is SGHVS and CDR2 is FQNEAQ. With 1 base removed from V and 0 bases from J, the gap between germline ends came to 7 bases. CDR3 sequence reads: CASSLGTISGNTIYF. The CDR3 coding sequence is TGTGCCAGCAGCTTAGGGACAATCTCTGGAAACACCATATATTTT.

J is TRBJ1-2 and V is TRBV7-9; 7 bases match TRBD1. The CDR3 loop spans 14 amino acids. With 6 bases clipped from V and 7 bases from J, the junction kept 11 bases outside the gene matches. CDR1 is SEHNR and CDR2 is FQNEAQ in the germline V gene (reference sequence). The CDR3 sequence: CASSPGTEVFGYTF. The DNA for the CDR3 is TGTGCCAGCAGTCCCGGGACAGAGGTATTTGGCTACACCTTC.

The CDR3 sequence: CASSFRLAGTDTQYF. Written as DNA, the CDR3 is TGTGCCAGCAGCTTCAGACTAGCGGGGACAGATACGCAGTATTTT. The J gene is TRBJ2-3, the V gene TRBV7-6, with 11 bases matching TRBD2. CDR3 length: 15 residues. Germline trimming cut 3 bases from V and 3 bases from J; bases unmatched to any gene: 2. Germline lookup yields CDR1 SGHVS and CDR2 FNYEAQ.

The chain has TRBV7-2 and TRBJ2-1; 16 nucleotides match TRBD2. CDR3 length: 17 amino acids. V shed 1 base, J shed 6 bases, and the junction held 3 bases outside the gene matches. Germline CDR1 SGHTA, CDR2 FQGNSA. The CDR3, as DNA: TGTGCCAGCAGCTTAGGAGGGACTAGCGGGAGGGCCAATGAGCAGTTCTTC. Translating it yields CASSLGGTSGRANEQFF.

The rearrangement joins TRBV7-2 to TRBJ1-2; 7 bases fit TRBD1. Germline loops: CDR1 SGHTA, CDR2 FQGNSA. The junction had 9 bases not matched to a gene; V was cut back by 5 bases and J by 9 bases. The CDR3 is 13 residues long. CDR3 loop: CASSQDRASSYTF. CDR3 DNA: TGTGCCAGCAGCCAAGACAGGGCTTCGAGCTACACCTTC.

CDR3 protein: CAISAPTGLNEQFF. CDR3 coding DNA: TGTGCCATCAGTGCCCCGACAGGTCTCAATGAGCAGTTCTTC. The V and J genes are TRBV10-3 and TRBJ2-1; a possible D gene is TRBD1 (6 bases). V was cut by 4 bases and J by 6 bases, with 13 bases left in between. The length of the CDR3 is 14 residues. Germline CDR1 reads ENHRY; CDR2 reads SYGVKD.